This TCR beta chain was sequenced for a study of T cell changes during pregnancy in multiple sclerosis. Clones were sequenced by immunoSEQ multiplex PCR, and TCRdb holds only the in-frame ones, with some missing. Of 49,000 or so clones detected, almost 95% appear once; the ten largest clones hold about 0.41%. This CDR3 is built from 17 residues. V dropped 3 bases and J dropped 2 bases, with 17 bases sitting between them. CDR1 is ENHRY, CDR2 SYGVKD, per germline. This specimen was CD4+ T cells from peripheral blood mononuclear cells, taken in the second trimester of pregnancy. The J gene is TRBJ1-5, the V gene TRBV10-3; D is possibly TRBD1 (6 bases). The receptor's source is a female donor in good health, enrolled as a control in a pregnancy study. CDR3 sequence reads: CAISDRQVGRGNQPQHF. The CDR3 bases are TGTGCCATCAGTGACCGACAGGTGGGGAGGGGCAATCAGCCCCAGCATTTT.